This T cell receptor beta chain was captured by sequencing in a study of blood T cell repertoires in COVID-19. Looking at the study overall: In each case, the material was cDNA or gDNA derived from T cells, B-cell-depleted T cells, or PBMCs.

Assay: immunoSEQ multiplex PCR; the TCRdb copy retains only in-frame clones and omits some. Among 280,000 or so clones listed, approximately 83% were seen once. The sample consisted of peripheral blood. The sequence came from a human donor in a cohort sampled during active COVID-19.

CDR3 in amino acids: CASSILLTEAFF. CDR3 sequence (DNA): TGTGCCAGCAGTATACTCCTCACTGAAGCTTTCTTT. The chain combines TRBV28 with TRBJ1-1, with no clear D. The ends were cut back, 5 bases at V and 4 bases at J, with 8 bases in the middle. The germline V gene encodes CDR1 MDHEN and CDR2 SYDVKM. This CDR3 has 12 residues.